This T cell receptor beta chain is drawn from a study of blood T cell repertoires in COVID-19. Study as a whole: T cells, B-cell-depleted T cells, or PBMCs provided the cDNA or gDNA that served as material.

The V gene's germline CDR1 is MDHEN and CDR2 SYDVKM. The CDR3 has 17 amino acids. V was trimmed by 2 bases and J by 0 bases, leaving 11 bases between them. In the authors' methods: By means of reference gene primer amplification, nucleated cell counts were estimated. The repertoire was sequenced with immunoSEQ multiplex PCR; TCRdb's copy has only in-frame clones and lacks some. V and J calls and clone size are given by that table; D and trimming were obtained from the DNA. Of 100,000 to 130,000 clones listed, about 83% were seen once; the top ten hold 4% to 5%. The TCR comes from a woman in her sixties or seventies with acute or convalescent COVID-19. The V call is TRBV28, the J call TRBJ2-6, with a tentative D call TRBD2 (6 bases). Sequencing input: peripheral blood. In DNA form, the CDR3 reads TGTGCCAGCAGTTTAGGGGGGATGAGCTCTGGGGCCAACGTCCTGACTTTC. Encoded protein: CASSLGGMSSGANVLTF.